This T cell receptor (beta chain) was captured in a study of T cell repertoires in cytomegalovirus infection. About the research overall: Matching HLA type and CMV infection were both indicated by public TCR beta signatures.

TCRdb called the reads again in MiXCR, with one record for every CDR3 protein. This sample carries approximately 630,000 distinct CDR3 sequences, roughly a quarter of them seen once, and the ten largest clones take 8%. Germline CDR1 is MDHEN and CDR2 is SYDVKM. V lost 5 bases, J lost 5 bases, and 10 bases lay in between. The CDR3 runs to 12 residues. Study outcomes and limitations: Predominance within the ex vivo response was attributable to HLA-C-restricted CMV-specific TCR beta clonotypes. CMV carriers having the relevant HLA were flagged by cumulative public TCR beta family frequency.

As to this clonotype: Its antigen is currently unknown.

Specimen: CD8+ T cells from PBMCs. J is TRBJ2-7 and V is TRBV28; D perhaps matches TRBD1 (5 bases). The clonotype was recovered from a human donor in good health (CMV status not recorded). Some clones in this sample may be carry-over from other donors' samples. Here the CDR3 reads CASSAPGNEQYV. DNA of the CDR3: TGTGCCAGCAGTGCCCCAGGGAACGAGCAGTACGTC.